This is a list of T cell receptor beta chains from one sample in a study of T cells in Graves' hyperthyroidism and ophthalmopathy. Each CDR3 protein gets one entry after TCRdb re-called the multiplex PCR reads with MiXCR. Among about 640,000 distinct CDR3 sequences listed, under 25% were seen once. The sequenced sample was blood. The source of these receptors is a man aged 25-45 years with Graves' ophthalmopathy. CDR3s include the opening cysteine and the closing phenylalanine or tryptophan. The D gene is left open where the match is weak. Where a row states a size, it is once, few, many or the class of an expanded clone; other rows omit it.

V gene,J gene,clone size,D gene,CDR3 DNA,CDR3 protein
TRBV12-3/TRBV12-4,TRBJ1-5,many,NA,TGTGCCAGCATGTTGTGGTCAGACTATAGCAATCAGCCCCAGCATTTT,CASMLWSDYSNQPQHF
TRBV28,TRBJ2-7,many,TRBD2,TGTGCCAGCAGTTATGTTAGCGGGAGATCGGTTTCCTACGAGCAGTACTTC,CASSYVSGRSVSYEQYF
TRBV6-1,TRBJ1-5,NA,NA,TGTGCCAGCAGACCCGGTCCCTGGGTTGGCAATCAGCCCCAGCATTTT,CASRPGPWVGNQPQHF
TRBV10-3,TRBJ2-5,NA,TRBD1,TGTGCCATCAGTGGCTCAGCACAGGGGGGAGAGACCCAGTACTTC,CAISGSAQGGETQYF
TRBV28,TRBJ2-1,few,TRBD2,TGTGCCAGCAGTTTAATTAGCGGGAGCAGCTATGAGCAGTTCTTC,CASSLISGSSYEQFF
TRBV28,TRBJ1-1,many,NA,TGTGCCAGCAGTTCAGGCTCTTCTTCCGGGACACCGAACACTGAAGCTTTCTTT,CASSSGSSSGTPNTEAFF
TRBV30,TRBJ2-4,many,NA,TGTGCCTGGAGGAAGGGGGGCAAAAACATTCAGTACTTC,CAWRKGGKNIQYF
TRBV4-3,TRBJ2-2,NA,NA,TGCGCCAGCAGCCAAGATCATCAGGGGATCGGGGAGCTGTTTTTT,CASSQDHQGIGELFF
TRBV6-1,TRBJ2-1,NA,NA,TGTGCCAGCAGCTACTTGACGGGTTCCTACAATGAGCAGTTCTTC,CASSYLTGSYNEQFF
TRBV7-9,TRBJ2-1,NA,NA,TGTGCCAGCAGCTTAGAGGGCAGGCTCTACAATGAGCAGTTCTTC,CASSLEGRLYNEQFF
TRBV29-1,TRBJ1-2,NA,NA,TGCAGCGTTGAAGGGGGCGACAAGTATGATGGCTACACCTTC,CSVEGGDKYDGYTF
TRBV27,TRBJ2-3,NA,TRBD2,TGTGCCAGCAGTCTCCAAACACCGGGACTAGCGGGAGGAAAATCAGATACGCAGTATTTT,CASSLQTPGLAGGKSDTQYF
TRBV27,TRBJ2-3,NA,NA,TGTGCCAGCAGTCCTGCCACGGCACGCACAGATACGCAGTATTTT,CASSPATARTDTQYF
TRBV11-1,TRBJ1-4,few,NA,TGTGCCAGCAGCTTACGGCAGAATGAAAAACTGTTTTTT,CASSLRQNEKLFF
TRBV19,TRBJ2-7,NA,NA,TGTGCCAGTAGGCCCGCGGGACAGTCCTACGAGCAGTACTTC,CASRPAGQSYEQYF
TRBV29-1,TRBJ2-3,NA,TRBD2,TGCAGCGGGGACGGGGGGGTTGGCACAGATACGCAGTATTTT,CSGDGGVGTDTQYF
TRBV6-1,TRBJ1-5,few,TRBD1,TGTGCCAGCAGTTCCGGGACAGCTTCTTATAGCAATCAGCCCCAGCATTTT,CASSSGTASYSNQPQHF
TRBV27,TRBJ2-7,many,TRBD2,TGTGCCAGCAGTCCCGGGGGAGGGGCCGAGCAGTACTTC,CASSPGGGAEQYF
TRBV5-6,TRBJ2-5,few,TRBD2,TGTGCCAGCAGCTACTATAAGGCGGGGCTAGCGGGAATGGAGACCCAGTACTTC,CASSYYKAGLAGMETQYF
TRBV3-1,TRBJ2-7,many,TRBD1,TGTGCCAGCAGCCGACCAGGACAGGCCATCGAGCAGTACTTC,CASSRPGQAIEQYF
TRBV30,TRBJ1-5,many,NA,TGTGCCTGGAGCGATAGGACTGGCAGGGTCAATCAGCCCCAGCATTTT,CAWSDRTGRVNQPQHF
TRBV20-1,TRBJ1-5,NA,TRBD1,TGCAGTGCTAGAGAGGGGACAGGGAACCATCAGCCCCAGCATTTT,CSAREGTGNHQPQHF
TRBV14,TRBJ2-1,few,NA,TGTGCCAGCAGCCAAACTAGCGAGCAGTTCTTC,CASSQTSEQFF
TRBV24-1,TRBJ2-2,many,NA,TGTGCCACCAGTGATTTTGCAGGGAAGGTGCCCGGGGAGCTGTTTTTT,CATSDFAGKVPGELFF
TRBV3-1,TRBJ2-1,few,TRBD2,TGTGCCAGCGGCCGCTCCGGGACTAGCGGATACAATGAGCAGTTCTTC,CASGRSGTSGYNEQFF
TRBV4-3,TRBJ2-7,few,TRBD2,TGCGCCAGCAGCCAGGGACTAGCGGCAGCCTACGAGCAGTACTTC,CASSQGLAAAYEQYF
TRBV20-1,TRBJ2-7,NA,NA,TGCAGTGCTAGAGACATACCATCCTACGAGCAGTACTTC,CSARDIPSYEQYF
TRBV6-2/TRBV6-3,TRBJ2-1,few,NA,TGTGCCAGCAGCTACGTGCGGACGAGCTCCTACAATGAGCAGTTCTTC,CASSYVRTSSYNEQFF
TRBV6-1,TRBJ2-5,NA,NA,TGTGCCAGCAGTGATGGGGAGAGGTACCAAGAGACCCAGTACTTC,CASSDGERYQETQYF
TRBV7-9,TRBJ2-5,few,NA,TGTGCCAGCAGCTTTTACGGCCGGGACAAAGAGACCCAGTACTTC,CASSFYGRDKETQYF
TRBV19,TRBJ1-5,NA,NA,TGTGCCAGTAAATATAGAACAGGCAATCAGCCCCAGCATTTT,CASKYRTGNQPQHF
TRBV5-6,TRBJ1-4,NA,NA,TGTGCCAGCAGCTTGGACGGACTGAATAATGAAAAACTGTTTTTT,CASSLDGLNNEKLFF
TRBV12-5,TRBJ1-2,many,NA,TGTGCTAGTGGTTTGGTAGGGGAGGGCAGGGAAAAGAACTATGGCTACACCTTC,CASGLVGEGREKNYGYTF
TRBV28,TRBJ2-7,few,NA,TGTGCCAGGGTCTGCTCCCCAGGGCAGGCTAACGAGCAGTACTTC,CARVCSPGQANEQYF
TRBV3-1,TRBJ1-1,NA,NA,TGTGCCAGCAGTTACCAGGACGGGGCTTTCTTT,CASSYQDGAFF
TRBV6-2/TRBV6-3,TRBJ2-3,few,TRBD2,TGTGCCAGCAGTGGGGGACTAGAGACAGATACGCAGTATTTT,CASSGGLETDTQYF
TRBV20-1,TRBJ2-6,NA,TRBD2,TGCAGTGCTAGAGACGCGACTAGCGGGGCTCACTCTGGGGCCAACGTCCTGACTTTC,CSARDATSGAHSGANVLTF
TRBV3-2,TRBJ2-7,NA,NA,TGTGCCAGCAGCCAACCAACCTACGAGCAGTACTTC,CASSQPTYEQYF
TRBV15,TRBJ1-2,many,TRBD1,TGTGCCACCAGCTCCGGGACAGGGGCCAGCGGCTACACCTTC,CATSSGTGASGYTF
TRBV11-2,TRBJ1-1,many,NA,TGTGCCAGCAGCTTTGGCCGACTGAACACTGAAGCTTTCTTT,CASSFGRLNTEAFF
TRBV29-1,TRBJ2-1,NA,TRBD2,TGCAGCGTTGCTAGGACTAGTACTTACAATGAGCAGTTCTTC,CSVARTSTYNEQFF
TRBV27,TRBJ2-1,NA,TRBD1,TGTGCCAGCAGTTCGGACAGGGGGCTGAATGAGCAATTCTTC,CASSSDRGLNEQFF